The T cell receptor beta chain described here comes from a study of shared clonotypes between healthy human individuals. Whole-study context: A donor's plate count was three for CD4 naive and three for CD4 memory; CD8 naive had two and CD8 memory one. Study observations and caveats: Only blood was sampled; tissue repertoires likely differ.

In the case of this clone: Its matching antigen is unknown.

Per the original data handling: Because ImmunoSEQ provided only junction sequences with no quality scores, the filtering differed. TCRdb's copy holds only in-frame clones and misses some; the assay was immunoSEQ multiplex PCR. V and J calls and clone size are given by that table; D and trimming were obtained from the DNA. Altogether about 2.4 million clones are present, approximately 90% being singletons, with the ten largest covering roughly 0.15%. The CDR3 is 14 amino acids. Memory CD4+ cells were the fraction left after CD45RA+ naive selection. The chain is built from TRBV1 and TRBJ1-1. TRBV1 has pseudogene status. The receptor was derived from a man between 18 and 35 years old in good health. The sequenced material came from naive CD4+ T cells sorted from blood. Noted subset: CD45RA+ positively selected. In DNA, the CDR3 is TGCACCAGCAGCCAAGATCGCGCGAACACTGAAGCTTTCTTT. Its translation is CTSSQDRANTEAFF.